Included here is one T cell receptor beta chain sequence, with context. This sample is part of a study of T cell responses to AZD1222 COVID-19 vaccine. The table came from immunoSEQ multiplex PCR; TCRdb's copy has only in-frame clones and leaves some out. Of just under 55,000 clones listed, nearly 90% were seen once; the top ten hold around 3.9%. Germline V lookup: CDR1 SGHAT, CDR2 FQNNGV. CDR3 length equals 15 residues. Trimming took 5 bases from V and 2 from J, leaving 15 bases between them. The chain links TRBV11-2 to TRBJ1-1, with D perhaps TRBD1 (5 bases). This receptor was taken from an adult in good health. The sample consisted of peripheral blood, taken on day 0 of AZD1222 vaccination. The CDR3 coding sequence is TGTGCCAGCAGCCTATACCCGGGGGGTAACACTGAAGCTTTCTTT. Translating gives CASSLYPGGNTEAFF.